A single sample is the source of the 4 T cell receptor beta chains below, sequenced in a study of OX40 agonist ivuxolimab in advanced cancers. Libraries were prepared by immunoSEQ multiplex PCR; TCRdb keeps only in-frame clonotypes and omits some of them. This table has 60,000 to 85,000 clones, roughly 85% appearing once. Sample: CD4+ or CD8+ T cells sorted from blood, taken in a trial of the OX40 agonist ivuxolimab. Receptor source: an adult with an advanced solid tumor such as melanoma, head and neck, liver or kidney cancer.

This clone was counted only a few times. The chain is built from TRBV10-3 and TRBJ2-3; 10 nucleotides match TRBD1. The CDR3 sequence is 17 residues long. J gave up 3 bases and V 6 bases, and 12 bases lay outside the gene matches. The germline V gene has CDR1 ENHRY and CDR2 SYGVKD. This CDR3 is CAIRARDRGEGTDTQYF. CDR3 sequence (DNA): TGTGCCATCAGGGCCAGGGACAGGGGAGAGGGGACAGATACGCAGTATTTT.

This chain joins TRBV29-1 and TRBJ2-7; D is unresolved. This CDR3 has 12 residues. The V gene lost 4 bases and the J gene lost 1 base, with 8 bases spanning the gap. Looked up from germline, CDR1 is SQVTM and CDR2 is ANQGSEA. CDR3 bases: TGCAGCGTTGTGTGGGAATCCTACGAGCAGTACTTC. This codes for CSVVWESYEQYF.

The J gene is TRBJ2-3, the V gene TRBV25-1; D is ambiguous. This CDR3 is 14 amino acids long. V was pared by 2 bases and J by 2 bases, with 8 bases between. Per germline, CDR1 MGHDK and CDR2 SYGVNS. The CDR3, as DNA: TGTGCCAGCAGTGAAGTCACCCTCACAGATACGCAGTATTTT. It codes for CASSEVTLTDTQYF.

The genes are TRBV9 and TRBJ1-6; D is unresolved. This CDR3 region has 16 residues. Germline V gene lookup returns CDR1 SGDLS and CDR2 YYNGEE. V lost 0 bases, J lost 3 bases, and 10 bases lay in between. The CDR3 is CASSVGGLSYNSPLHF. CDR3 in DNA: TGTGCCAGCAGCGTAGGCGGACTCAGCTATAATTCACCCCTCCACTTT.